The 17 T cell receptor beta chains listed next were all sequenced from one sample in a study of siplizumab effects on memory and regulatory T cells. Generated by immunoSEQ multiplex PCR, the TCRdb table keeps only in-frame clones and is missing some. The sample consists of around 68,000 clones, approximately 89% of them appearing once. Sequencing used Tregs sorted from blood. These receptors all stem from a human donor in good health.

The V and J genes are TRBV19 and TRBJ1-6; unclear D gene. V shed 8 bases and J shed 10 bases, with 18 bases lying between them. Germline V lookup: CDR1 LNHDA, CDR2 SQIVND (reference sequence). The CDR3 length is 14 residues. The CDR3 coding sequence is TGTGCCAGTGGTAAGAACAGAGAAATCTCACCCCTCCACTTT. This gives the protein CASGKNREISPLHF.

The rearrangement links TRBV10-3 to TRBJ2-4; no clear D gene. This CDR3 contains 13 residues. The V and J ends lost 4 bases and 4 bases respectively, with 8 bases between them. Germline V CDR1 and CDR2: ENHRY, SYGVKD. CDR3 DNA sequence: TGTGCCATCAGTGTAGGGCAGAAAAACATTCAGTACTTC. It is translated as CAISVGQKNIQYF.

The CDR3 DNA sequence: TGTGCCAGCAGCTTAGAATCCGGGGGAGCCATTCAGTACTTC. The encoded protein is CASSLESGGAIQYF. V and J are TRBV7-6 and TRBJ2-4; tentatively, D is TRBD2 (6 bases). V was pared by 1 base and J by 9 bases, with 13 bases between. This CDR3 contains 14 residues. Germline lookup yields CDR1 SGHVS and CDR2 FNYEAQ.

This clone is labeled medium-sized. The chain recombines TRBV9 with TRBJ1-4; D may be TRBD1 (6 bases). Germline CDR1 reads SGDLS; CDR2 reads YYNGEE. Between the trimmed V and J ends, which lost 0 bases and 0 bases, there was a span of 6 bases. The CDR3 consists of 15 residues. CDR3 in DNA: TGTGCCAGCAGCGTAGGGACAGCAACTAATGAAAAACTGTTTTTT. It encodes CASSVGTATNEKLFF.

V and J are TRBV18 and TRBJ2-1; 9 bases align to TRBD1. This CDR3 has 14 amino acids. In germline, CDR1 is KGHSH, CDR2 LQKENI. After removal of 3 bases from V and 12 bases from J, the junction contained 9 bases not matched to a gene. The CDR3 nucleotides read TGTGCCAGCTCACCTGAGACAGGGGGTTATATGCAGTTCTTC. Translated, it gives CASSPETGGYMQFF.

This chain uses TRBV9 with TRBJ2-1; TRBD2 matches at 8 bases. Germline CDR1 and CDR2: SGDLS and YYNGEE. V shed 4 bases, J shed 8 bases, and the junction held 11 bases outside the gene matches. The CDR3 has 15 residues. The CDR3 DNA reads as TGTGCCAGCAGCCAAAGCGGGAGATTGATGGATGAGCAGTTCTTC. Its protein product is CASSQSGRLMDEQFF.

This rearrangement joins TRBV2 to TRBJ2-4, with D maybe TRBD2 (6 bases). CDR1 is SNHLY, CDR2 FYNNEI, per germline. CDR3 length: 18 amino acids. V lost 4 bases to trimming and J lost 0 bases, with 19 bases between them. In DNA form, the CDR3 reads TGTGCCAGCAGTGCTACGAGGGACTGGGGGTTAGCCAAAAACATTCAGTACTTC. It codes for CASSATRDWGLAKNIQYF.

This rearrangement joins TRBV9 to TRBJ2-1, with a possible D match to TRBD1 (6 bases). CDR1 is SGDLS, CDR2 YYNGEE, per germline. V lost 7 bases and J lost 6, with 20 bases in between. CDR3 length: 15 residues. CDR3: CASSLRQGSLNEQFF. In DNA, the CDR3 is TGTGCCAGCTCCCTTCGGCAGGGGTCTCTCAATGAGCAGTTCTTC.

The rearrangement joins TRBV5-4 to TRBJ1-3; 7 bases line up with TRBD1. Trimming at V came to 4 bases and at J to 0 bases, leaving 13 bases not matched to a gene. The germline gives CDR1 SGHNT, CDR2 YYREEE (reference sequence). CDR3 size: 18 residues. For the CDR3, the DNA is TGTGCCAGCAGCCAAGGGGGGGACAGCACCTCCTCTGGAAACACCATATATTTT. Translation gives CASSQGGDSTSSGNTIYF.

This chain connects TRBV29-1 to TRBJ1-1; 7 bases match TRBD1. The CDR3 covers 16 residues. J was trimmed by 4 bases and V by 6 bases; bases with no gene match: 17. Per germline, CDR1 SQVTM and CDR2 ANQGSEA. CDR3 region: CSVRQDRINGITEAFF. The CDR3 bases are TGCAGCGTGAGACAGGACAGGATTAACGGTATCACTGAAGCTTTCTTT.

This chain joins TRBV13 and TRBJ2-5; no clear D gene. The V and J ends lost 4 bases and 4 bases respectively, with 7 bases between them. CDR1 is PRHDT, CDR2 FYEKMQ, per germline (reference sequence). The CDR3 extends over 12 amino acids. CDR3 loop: CASSYSRETQYF. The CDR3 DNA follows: TGTGCCAGCAGCTATTCACGAGAGACCCAGTACTTC.

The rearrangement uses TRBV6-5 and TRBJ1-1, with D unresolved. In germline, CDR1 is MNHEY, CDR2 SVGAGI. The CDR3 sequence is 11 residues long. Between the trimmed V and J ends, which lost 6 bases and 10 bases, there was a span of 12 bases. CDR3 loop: CASRGEEGAFF. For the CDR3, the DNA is TGTGCCAGCAGGGGCGAAGAAGGAGCTTTCTTT.

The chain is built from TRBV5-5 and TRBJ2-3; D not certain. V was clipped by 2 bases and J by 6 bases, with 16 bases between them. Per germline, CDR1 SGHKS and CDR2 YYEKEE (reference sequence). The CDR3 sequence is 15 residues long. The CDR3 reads CASSFSYGSYDTQYF. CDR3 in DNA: TGTGCCAGCAGCTTTTCTTACGGATCATACGATACGCAGTATTTT.

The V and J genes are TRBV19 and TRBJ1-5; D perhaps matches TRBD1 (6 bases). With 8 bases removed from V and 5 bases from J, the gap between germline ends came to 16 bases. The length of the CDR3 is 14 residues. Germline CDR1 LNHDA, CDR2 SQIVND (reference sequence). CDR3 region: CASWGGAIHQPQHF. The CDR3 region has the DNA TGTGCCAGTTGGGGGGGGGCAATACATCAGCCCCAGCATTTT.

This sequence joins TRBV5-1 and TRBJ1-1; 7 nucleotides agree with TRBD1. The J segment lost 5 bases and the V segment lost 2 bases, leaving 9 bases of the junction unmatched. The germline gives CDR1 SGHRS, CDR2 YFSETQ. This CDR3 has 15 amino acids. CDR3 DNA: TGCGCCAGCAGCTTACGTGACAGGGCGGCTACTGAAGCTTTCTTT. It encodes CASSLRDRAATEAFF. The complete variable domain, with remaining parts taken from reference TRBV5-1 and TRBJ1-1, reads KAGVTQTPRYLIKTRGQQVTLSCSPISGHRSVSWYQQTPGQGLQFLFEYFSETQRNKGNFPGRFSGRQFSNSRSEMNVSTLELGDSALYLCASSLRDRAATEAFFGQGTRLTVV.

CDR3 coding DNA: TGTGCCACGCTCGGAGCGGGAGGCTCCTACGAGCAGTACTTC. It translates to CATLGAGGSYEQYF. This chain links TRBV10-3 with TRBJ2-7; 9 bases are a match to TRBD2. Germline V gene lookup returns CDR1 ENHRY and CDR2 SYGVKD. V lost 10 bases and J lost 0; bases outside the gene matches: 7. This CDR3 contains 14 residues.

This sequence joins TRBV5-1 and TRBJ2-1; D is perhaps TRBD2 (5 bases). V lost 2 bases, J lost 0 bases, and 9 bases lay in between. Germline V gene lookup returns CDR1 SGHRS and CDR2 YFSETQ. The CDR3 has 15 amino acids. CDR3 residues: CASSFTRSSYNEQFF. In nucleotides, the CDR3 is TGCGCCAGCAGCTTCACTAGGAGCTCCTACAATGAGCAGTTCTTC.